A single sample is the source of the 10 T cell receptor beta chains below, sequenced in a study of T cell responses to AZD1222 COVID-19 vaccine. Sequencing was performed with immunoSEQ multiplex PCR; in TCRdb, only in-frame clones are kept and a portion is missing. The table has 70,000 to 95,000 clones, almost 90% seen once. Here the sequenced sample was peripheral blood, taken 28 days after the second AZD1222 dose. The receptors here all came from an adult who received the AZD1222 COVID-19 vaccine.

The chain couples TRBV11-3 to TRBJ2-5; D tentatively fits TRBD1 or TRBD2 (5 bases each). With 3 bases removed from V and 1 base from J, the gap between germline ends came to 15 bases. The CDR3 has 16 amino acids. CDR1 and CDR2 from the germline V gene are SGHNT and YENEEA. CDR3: CASSFGSGAGQETQYF. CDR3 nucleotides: TGTGCCAGCAGCTTCGGATCCGGGGCCGGCCAAGAGACCCAGTACTTC.

For the CDR3, the DNA is TGTGCCAGCAGCTCTTTCGGACAGGGGGCTGGGGAGCAGTACTTC. Protein sequence: CASSSFGQGAGEQYF. The rearrangement joins TRBV6-2 or TRBV6-3 to TRBJ2-7; TRBD1 aligns across 11 bases. CDR1 and CDR2 from the germline V gene are MNHEY and SVGEGT. The CDR3 runs 15 residues. V gave up 6 bases and J gave up 7 bases; unmatched junction bases: 11.

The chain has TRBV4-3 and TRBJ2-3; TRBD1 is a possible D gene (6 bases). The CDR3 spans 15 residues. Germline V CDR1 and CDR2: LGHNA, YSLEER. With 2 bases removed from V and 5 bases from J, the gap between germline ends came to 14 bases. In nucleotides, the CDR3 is TGCGCCAGCAGCCAAAATGGGGGCGAGGTAGATACGCAGTATTTT. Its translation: CASSQNGGEVDTQYF.

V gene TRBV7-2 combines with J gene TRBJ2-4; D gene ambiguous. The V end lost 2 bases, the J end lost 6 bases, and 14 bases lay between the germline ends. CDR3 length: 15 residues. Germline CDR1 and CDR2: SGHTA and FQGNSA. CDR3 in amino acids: CASSLSGSRGNIQYF. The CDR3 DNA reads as TGTGCCAGCAGCTTATCCGGGTCCCGCGGAAACATTCAGTACTTC.

In DNA, the CDR3 is TGTGCCAGCAGCCTTAGCGGGAGAGGGGGGGCAGATACGCAGTATTTT. It encodes CASSLSGRGGADTQYF. The genes are TRBV7-6 and TRBJ2-3; 9 positions match TRBD2. The germline CDR1 and CDR2 sequences are SGHVS and FNYEAQ. The ends lost 5 bases at V and 4 bases at J; junction bases unmatched: 10. The CDR3 is made up of 16 amino acids.

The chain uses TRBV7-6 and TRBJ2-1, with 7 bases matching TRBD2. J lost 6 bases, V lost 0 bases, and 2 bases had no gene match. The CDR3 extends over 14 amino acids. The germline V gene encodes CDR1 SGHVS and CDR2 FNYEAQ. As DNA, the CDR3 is TGTGCCAGCAGCTTAGCTCTAGCGGTCAATGAGCAGTTCTTC. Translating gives CASSLALAVNEQFF.

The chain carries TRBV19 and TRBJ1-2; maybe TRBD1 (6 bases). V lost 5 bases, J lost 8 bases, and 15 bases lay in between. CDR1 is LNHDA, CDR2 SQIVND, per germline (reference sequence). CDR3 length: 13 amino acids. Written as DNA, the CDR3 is TGTGCCAGTAGTGCACAGGGTGGAACAGGCTACACCTTC. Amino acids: CASSAQGGTGYTF.

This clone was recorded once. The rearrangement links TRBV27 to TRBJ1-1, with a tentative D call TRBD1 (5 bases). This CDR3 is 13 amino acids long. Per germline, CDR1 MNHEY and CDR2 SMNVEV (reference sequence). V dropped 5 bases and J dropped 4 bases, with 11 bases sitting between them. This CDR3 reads CASSPVGGTEAFF. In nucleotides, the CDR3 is TGTGCCAGCAGTCCCGTGGGGGGCACTGAAGCTTTCTTT.

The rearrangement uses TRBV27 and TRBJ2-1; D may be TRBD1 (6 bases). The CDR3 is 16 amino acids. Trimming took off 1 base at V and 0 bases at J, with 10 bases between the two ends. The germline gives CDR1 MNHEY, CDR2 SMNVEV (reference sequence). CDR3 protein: CASSLYGTSSYNEQFF. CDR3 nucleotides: TGTGCCAGCAGTTTATACGGGACAAGCTCCTACAATGAGCAGTTCTTC.

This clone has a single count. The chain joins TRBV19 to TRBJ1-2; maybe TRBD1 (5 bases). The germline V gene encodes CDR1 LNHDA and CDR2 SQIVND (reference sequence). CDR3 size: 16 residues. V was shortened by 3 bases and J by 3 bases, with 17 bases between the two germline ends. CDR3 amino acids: CASSIAGVREDYGYTF. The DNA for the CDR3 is TGTGCCAGTAGTATTGCGGGGGTCAGGGAAGACTATGGCTACACCTTC.